This T cell receptor beta chain came from a study of T cells expressing NK-cell markers. Study overall: Investigators obtained TCR beta repertoires from sorted CD3+CD56+NKG2C+, CD3+CD56+NKG2C- and CD3+CD56-NKG2C+ T cells.

General observations from the study: Certain NKG2C+ T cell clones were expanded, and their HCMV specificity remained unclear. About six donors carried dominant NKG2C+ clonotypes that made up roughly 1.0-7.5% of their CD8+ T cells.

Comments on this clonotype: The antigen is undetermined.

This CDR3 is 13 amino acids long. Germline V gene lookup returns CDR1 LNHDA and CDR2 SQIVND (reference sequence). TCRdb re-called the 5' RACE reads, yielding one record per CDR3 amino acid sequence without DNA. The sample has approximately 420,000 distinct CDR3 sequences; the top ten hold around 10%. This TCR came from a woman between 50 and 59 years old in good health. The sequencing sample was made of blood T cells: a sorted CD56 or NKG2C T cell subset, CD4+ or CD8+ T cells, or bulk PBMC T cells (not recorded which). This sequence joins TRBV19 and TRBJ1-1; the TCRdb D gene call, TRBD1, has no DNA to confirm it. Here the CDR3 reads CASSFGQGAEAFF.